The clone carrying this T cell receptor (beta chain) was seen many times. The sample is drawn from a study of blood T cell repertoires in COVID-19. About the research overall: Some COVID-19 samples were acute and others convalescent; all came from the United States, Italy and Spain. PBMCs, B-cell-depleted T cells, or T cells provided the cDNA or gDNA that made up the material.

With 7 bases clipped from V and 8 bases from J, the junction kept 6 bases outside the gene matches. This CDR3 region has 12 residues. Germline CDR1 and CDR2: LNHDA and SQIVND (reference sequence). As handled by the study authors: Estimates of nucleated cell counts were drawn from the amplification of reference gene primers. The table came from immunoSEQ multiplex PCR; TCRdb's copy has only in-frame clones and leaves some out. V, J and clone size reflect that table, while D and trimming were determined from the DNA. Of under 200,000 clones listed, around four fifths were seen once; the top ten hold around 7.7%.

Sequencing input: peripheral blood. This clonotype was obtained from a man in his forties who had recovered from COVID-19. This rearrangement joins TRBV19 to TRBJ1-1; 8 nucleotides agree with TRBD1. The CDR3 here is CASTDRTGEAFF. CDR3 nucleotide sequence: TGTGCCAGTACCGATCGGACAGGGGAAGCTTTCTTT.